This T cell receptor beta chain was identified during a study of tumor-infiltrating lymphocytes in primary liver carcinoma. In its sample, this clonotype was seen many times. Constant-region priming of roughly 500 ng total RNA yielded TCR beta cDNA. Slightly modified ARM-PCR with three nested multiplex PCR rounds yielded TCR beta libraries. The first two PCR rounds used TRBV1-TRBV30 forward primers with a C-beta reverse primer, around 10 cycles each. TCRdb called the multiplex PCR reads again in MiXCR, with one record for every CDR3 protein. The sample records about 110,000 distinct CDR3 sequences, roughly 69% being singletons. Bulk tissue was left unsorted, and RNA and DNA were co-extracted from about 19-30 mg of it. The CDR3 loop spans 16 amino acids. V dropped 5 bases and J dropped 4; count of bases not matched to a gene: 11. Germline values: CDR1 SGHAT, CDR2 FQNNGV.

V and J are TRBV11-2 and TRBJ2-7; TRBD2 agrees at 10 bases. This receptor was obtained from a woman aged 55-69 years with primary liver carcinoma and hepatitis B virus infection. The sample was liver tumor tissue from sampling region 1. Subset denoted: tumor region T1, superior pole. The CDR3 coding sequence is TGTGCCAGCAGCCGAGGGGCTAGCGGGAGTACTTACGAGCAGTACTTC. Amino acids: CASSRGASGSTYEQYF.